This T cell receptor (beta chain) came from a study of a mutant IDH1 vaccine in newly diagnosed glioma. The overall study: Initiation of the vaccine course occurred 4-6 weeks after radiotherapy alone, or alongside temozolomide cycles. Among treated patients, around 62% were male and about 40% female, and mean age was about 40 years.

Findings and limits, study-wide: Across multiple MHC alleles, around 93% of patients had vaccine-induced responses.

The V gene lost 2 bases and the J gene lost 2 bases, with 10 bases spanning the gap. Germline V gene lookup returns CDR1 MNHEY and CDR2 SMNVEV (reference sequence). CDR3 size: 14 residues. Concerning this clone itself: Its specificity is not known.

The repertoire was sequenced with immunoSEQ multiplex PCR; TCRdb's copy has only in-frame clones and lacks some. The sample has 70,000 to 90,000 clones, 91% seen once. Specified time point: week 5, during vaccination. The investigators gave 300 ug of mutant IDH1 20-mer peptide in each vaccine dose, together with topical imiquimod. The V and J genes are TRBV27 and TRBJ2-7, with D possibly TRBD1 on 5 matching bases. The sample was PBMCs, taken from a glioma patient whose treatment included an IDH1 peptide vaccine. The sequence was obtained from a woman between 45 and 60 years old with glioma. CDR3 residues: CASSLTGHTYEQYF. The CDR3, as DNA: TGTGCCAGCAGTTTAACAGGACATACCTACGAGCAGTACTTC.